The 27 T cell receptor beta chains in this list originate from one sample, sequenced in a study of CD8+ T cells in alopecia areata. Extraction and reverse transcription of RNA yielded cDNA as the sequencing template. Assay used: immunoSEQ multiplex PCR; TCRdb lists only in-frame clones, some missing. The data show 1,500 to 2,000 clones, none appearing only once, with less than 15% held by the ten largest. Documented time point: mouse skin at time of skin grafting. Material: skin, obtained at week 0. The receptors were sampled from a C3H/HeJ mouse with alopecia areata. The MHC haplotype recorded for the strain is H2-k.

This clone was observed many times. Here the gene names and germline are mouse. The CDR3 extends 4 residues past the end of the read, so its final part is completed from the germline J gene. The chain has TRBV29 and TRBJ2-2; 7 bases are a match to TRBD1. Trimming at V came to 5 bases and at J to 0 bases, leaving 3 bases not matched to a gene. The CDR3 runs to 15 residues. Germline CDR1 and CDR2: MSHET and SYDVDS. CDR3 region: CASSPGGANTGQLYF. CDR3 bases read: TGTGCTAGCAGTCCAGGGGGTGCAAACACCGGG.

Sample share makes this clone medium-sized. The gene symbols are mouse symbols. The CDR3 is cut off 4 residues early in the read; its end comes from the germline J gene. V usage is TRBV29 and J usage is TRBJ1-1, with a tentative D call TRBD1 (6 bases). V was pared by 6 bases and J by 0 bases, with 11 bases between. The germline V gene has CDR1 MSHET and CDR2 SYDVDS. There are 14 residues in the CDR3. The covered CDR3 bases are TGTGCTAGCAGGACCGGGACAACAAACACA. Its protein product is CASRTGTTNT. In full, the CDR3 reads CASRTGTTNTEVFF. Looking up the rest from reference TRBV29 and TRBJ1-1 gives the full variable domain: DMKVTQMPRYLIKRMGENVLLECGQDMSHETMYWYRQDPGLGLQLIYISYDVDSNSEGDIPKGYRVSRKKREHFSLILDSAKTNQTSVYFCASRTGTTNTEVFFGKGTRLTVV.

By proportion, this clone is medium-sized. Genes here carry mouse names. With the read ending 4 residues before the CDR3 end, the germline J gene is used to fill in that end. This chain joins TRBV1 and TRBJ1-1; D is uncertain. CDR1 is NSQYPW, CDR2 LRSPGD, per germline (reference sequence). CDR3 length equals 13 residues. With 6 bases removed from V and 0 bases from J, the gap between germline ends came to 8 bases. CDR3 loop: CTCRGFANTEVFF. Partial CDR3 DNA: TGCACCTGCAGAGGTTTTGCAAACACA.

There are a few counts of this clone. Germline and genes: mouse. Coverage ceases 4 residues before the CDR3 finishes, and the germline J gene fills in the end. The V call is TRBV2, the J call TRBJ2-3; D remains ambiguous. The V end was cut by 0 bases, the J end by 0 bases, with 7 bases between. Germline loops: CDR1 LGHNA, CDR2 YSYQKL. The CDR3 is 15 amino acids. CDR3 DNA (partial): TGTGCCAGCAGCCAAGAACTGACTAGTGCAGAA. Its translation: CASSQELTSAE. The full CDR3 sequence reads CASSQELTSAETLYF.

This clone occurred many times. The genes and germline here are from mouse. The CDR3 end lies 4 residues beyond the end of the read and is filled in from the germline J gene. The chain couples TRBV13-3 to TRBJ2-4; 9 bases fit TRBD1. The CDR3 sequence is 14 residues long. CDR1 and CDR2 from the germline V gene are NNHDY and SYVADS. CDR3 DNA, as far as it was read: TGTGCCAGCAGTGATCCGGGACAGGGAAAC. Residues: CASSDPGQGN. The full CDR3 protein is CASSDPGQGNTLYF.

By sample fraction, this clone is medium-sized (0.01 to 0.1%). Germline and genes: mouse. The observed sequence ends 4 residues before the CDR3 terminus, with the missing tail filled in from the germline J gene. The chain is built from TRBV19 and TRBJ2-5, with D tentatively TRBD1 (5 bases). The CDR3 is made up of 13 amino acids. The germline CDR1 and CDR2 sequences are FNHDT and SITEND (reference sequence). V was clipped by 3 bases and J by 2 bases, with 7 bases between them. The CDR3 loop is CASSTGIQDTQYF. The CDR3 DNA, read in part, is TGTGCCAGCAGTACAGGGATCCAAGAC.

This clone showed up many times. The genes and germline here are from mouse. The read finishes 4 residues shy of the CDR3 end, and the germline J gene is used to complete it. The gene calls are TRBV13-3 and TRBJ1-1, with 8 bases fitting TRBD1. The CDR3 has 15 residues. From germline, CDR1 is NNHDY and CDR2 SYVADS. J was trimmed by 0 bases and V by 3 bases; bases with no gene match: 4. The CDR3 sequence: CASSGGQVANTEVFF. Partial CDR3 DNA: TGTGCCAGCAGTGGGGGACAGGTTGCAAACACA.

This clone is medium-sized within its sample. Gene names and germline refer to mouse. The sequenced CDR3 bases are TGTGCCAGCAGCCAACTGGGGGACTATGCT. It translates to CASSQLGDYA. Given in full, the CDR3 is CASSQLGDYAEQFF. This chain uses TRBV5 with TRBJ2-1; the match to TRBD2 covers 7 bases. With the read ending 4 residues before the CDR3 end, the germline J gene is used to fill in that end. J was trimmed by 2 bases and V by 2 bases; bases with no gene match: 0. The CDR3 sequence is 14 residues long. The germline V gene has CDR1 LGHNA and CDR2 YNLKQL (reference sequence).

This clone is medium-sized by share. Gene names refer to mouse genes. The read falls 3 residues short of the CDR3 end, and the missing part is taken from the germline J gene. V usage is TRBV19 and J usage is TRBJ1-6; 7 nucleotides agree with TRBD1. TRBJ1-6 has ORF status, its function being uncertain. The CDR3 sequence is 14 residues long. CDR1 and CDR2 (germline): FNHDT, SITEND (reference sequence). Losses at the gene ends were 5 bases for V and 6 bases for J; bases not matched to a gene: 5. The chain's CDR3 is CASRSDRVNSPLYF. The CDR3 DNA, read in part, is TGTGCCAGCAGAAGCGACAGGGTTAATTCGCCC.

This clone is classed as medium-sized. Mouse names are used for the genes. The read is 4 residues too short to cover the CDR3 end, so that end is filled in from the germline J gene. The chain has TRBV13-2 and TRBJ2-7, with 11 bases lining up with TRBD1. Looked up from germline, CDR1 is NNHNN and CDR2 is SYGAGS (reference sequence). This CDR3 spans 14 amino acids. V lost 3 bases and J lost 2; bases outside the gene matches: 1. The CDR3 loop reads CASGGTGGTYEQYF. Incomplete CDR3 DNA: TGTGCCAGCGGTGGGACAGGGGGCACCTAT.

This clone qualifies as medium-sized. Genes and germline come from the mouse. The observed sequence ends 4 residues before the CDR3 terminus, with the missing tail filled in from the germline J gene. The genes are TRBV29 and TRBJ2-7; D possibly corresponds to TRBD1 (5 bases). This CDR3 is 13 amino acids long. From germline, CDR1 is MSHET and CDR2 SYDVDS. CDR3 residues: CASSSGRVYEQYF. The sequenced CDR3 bases are TGTGCTAGCAGTTCCGGCAGGGTTTAT.

By sample share, this clone is medium-sized. Any gene name here is a mouse gene name. The CDR3 extends 4 residues past the end of the read, so its final part is completed from the germline J gene. V usage is TRBV12-1 and J usage is TRBJ2-4, with TRBD1 matching over 8 bases. The ends lost 4 bases at V and 2 bases at J; junction bases unmatched: 7. Germline loops: CDR1 SGHSN, CDR2 HYEKVE. The CDR3 is 15 residues long. The CDR3: CASSPGTGPQNTLYF. CDR3 bases read: TGTGCCAGCTCCCCCGGGACAGGACCTCAAAAC.

This clone is medium-sized in the sample. Each gene name is a mouse one. The CDR3 goes on 4 residues after the read ends, and that part is filled in from the germline J gene. This sequence joins TRBV5 and TRBJ2-4, with TRBD2 identical over 10 bases. V shed 0 bases and J 1 base; nucleotides not matched to a gene: 1. Germline V CDR1 and CDR2: LGHNA, YNLKQL (reference sequence). The CDR3 loop spans 16 amino acids. The CDR3 is CASSQDGTGGQNTLYF. CDR3 bases read: TGTGCCAGCAGCCAAGATGGGACTGGGGGTCAAAAC.

In the case of this clone: Gene names follow the mouse nomenclature. With the read ending 4 residues before the CDR3 end, the germline J gene is used to fill in that end. The rearrangement uses TRBV4 and TRBJ1-1; TRBD1 matches 7 bases. Germline V CDR1 and CDR2: LGHDT, YNNKQL (reference sequence). V gave up 3 bases and J gave up 0 bases; unmatched junction bases: 4. This CDR3 spans 15 amino acids. The CDR3 spells CASSYSGTANTEVFF. CDR3 DNA, as far as it was read: TGTGCCAGCAGCTACTCCGGGACAGCAAACACA.

This clone has a count of ten or more. Germline and genes here are mouse. The CDR3 end is not reached by the read, which stops 4 residues before it; the germline J gene fills it in. This chain joins TRBV13-2 and TRBJ2-3; D ambiguous. The CDR3 has 16 residues. V was cut by 1 base and J by 1 base, with 13 bases left in between. Germline loops: CDR1 NNHNN, CDR2 SYGAGS (reference sequence). The CDR3 DNA, read in part, is TGTGCCAGCGGTGATTCCTTAGGGTCTGGTGCAGAA. Encoded protein: CASGDSLGSGAE. The whole CDR3 sequence is CASGDSLGSGAETLYF.

This clone is medium-sized within its sample. Here the gene names and germline are mouse. The read gets to within 4 residues of the CDR3 end, and the germline J gene fills in the rest. The genes are TRBV3 and TRBJ2-4; 11 bases line up with TRBD2. V dropped 5 bases and J dropped 0; count of bases not matched to a gene: 10. CDR1 is SNHLY, CDR2 FYNGKV, per germline (reference sequence). The CDR3 length is 18 residues. CDR3 bases read: TGTGCCAGCAGCGTCCGGGACTGGGGGAGGTCTAGTCAAAAC. This gives the protein CASSVRDWGRSSQN. The complete CDR3 sequence is CASSVRDWGRSSQNTLYF.

By sample share, this clone is medium-sized. Gene and germline names: mouse. The read gets to within 4 residues of the CDR3 end, and the germline J gene fills in the rest. The V call is TRBV5, the J call TRBJ2-5; 11 bases agree with TRBD2. The J segment lost 3 bases and the V segment lost 2 bases, leaving 1 base of the junction unmatched. The V gene's germline CDR1 is LGHNA and CDR2 YNLKQL (reference sequence). This CDR3 has 15 residues. The CDR3 region is CASSQRDWGQDTQYF. Incomplete CDR3 DNA: TGTGCCAGCAGCCAAAGGGACTGGGGGCAAGAC.

Within the sample, this clone is medium-sized. Genes and germline come from the mouse. The DNA read from the CDR3 is TGTGCCAGCTCTTCGGGACAGACA. Amino acids: CASSSGQT. The entire CDR3 protein reads CASSSGQTEVFF. The chain is built from TRBV12-1 and TRBJ1-1; 7 bases align to TRBD1. From the germline J gene comes the end of the CDR3, since the read stops 4 residues before it. The CDR3 is made up of 12 amino acids. In germline, CDR1 is SGHSN, CDR2 HYEKVE.

This clone is medium-sized (0.01 to 0.1%) within its sample. Here the gene names and germline are mouse. The read ends 4 residues before the CDR3 terminus; that terminus is restored from the germline J gene. The chain joins TRBV13-3 to TRBJ2-7; 10 nucleotides align to TRBD2. This CDR3 contains 13 residues. CDR1 NNHDY and CDR2 SYVADS come from the germline V gene. CDR3 protein: CASSDWGVYEQYF. Partial CDR3 DNA: TGTGCCAGCAGCGACTGGGGGGTTTAT.

In its sample, this clone is medium-sized. Any gene name here is a mouse gene name. The part of the CDR3 DNA that was read is TGTGCCAGCAGTAAATACCCCGACACATAT. Encoded protein: CASSKYPDTY. The CDR3, in full, reads CASSKYPDTYEQYF. This rearrangement joins TRBV19 to TRBJ2-7; D gene uncertain. Coverage ceases 4 residues before the CDR3 finishes, and the germline J gene fills in the end. Germline loops: CDR1 FNHDT, CDR2 SITEND (reference sequence). The CDR3 is 14 residues long.

This clone has a count of ten or more. Each gene name is a mouse one. The DNA ends 4 residues before the CDR3 does, and the rest of the CDR3 is filled in from the germline J gene. The rearrangement joins TRBV13-1 to TRBJ1-1; 9 nucleotides line up with TRBD1. Germline V gives CDR1 NSHNY, CDR2 SYGAGN. This CDR3 region has 13 residues. The junction had 1 base not matched to a gene; V was cut back by 3 bases and J by 4 bases. The part of the CDR3 DNA that was read is TGTGCCAGCAGTGGGGGACAGGGCACA. Residues: CASSGGQGT. From start to end, the CDR3 is CASSGGQGTEVFF.

This clone appeared a few times. Mouse gene names apply. Read sequence stops 4 residues before the CDR3 end, and the germline J gene provides the missing end. The chain employs TRBV2 and TRBJ1-1; 7 positions match TRBD1. The trim removed 0 bases at V and 3 bases at J, leaving 7 bases unmatched. Germline CDR1 LGHNA, CDR2 YSYQKL. The CDR3 consists of 16 residues. The sequenced part of the CDR3 DNA is TGTGCCAGCAGCCAAGATCCAGAGACAGGGTACACA. Translation: CASSQDPETGYT. The whole CDR3 sequence is CASSQDPETGYTEVFF.

There are a few counts of this clone. Genes here carry mouse names. The read ends 4 residues before the CDR3 terminus; that terminus is restored from the germline J gene. The chain has TRBV31 and TRBJ2-7; 10 bases fit TRBD2. The CDR3 length is 13 residues. In germline, CDR1 is GKSSPN, CDR2 SITVG. The CDR3 region is CAWAGTGVYEQYF. The part of the CDR3 DNA that was read is TGTGCCTGGGCCGGGACTGGGGTATAT.

This clone turned up a few times. Gene and germline names: mouse. The read comes to an end 4 residues before the CDR3 does, leaving the germline J gene to fill in the end. The genes are TRBV15 and TRBJ2-7, with 8 bases aligning to TRBD2. The CDR3 is 14 amino acids. The germline CDR1 and CDR2 sequences are SGHND and FRSKSL. J was trimmed by 3 bases and V by 3 bases; bases with no gene match: 4. CDR3 amino acids: CASSLGWGDYEQYF. The CDR3 bases that were read are TGTGCCAGCAGTTTGGGCTGGGGGGACTAT.

Ten or more counts support this clone. Genes and germline come from the mouse. Coverage ceases 4 residues before the CDR3 finishes, and the germline J gene fills in the end. The chain carries TRBV29 and TRBJ2-7; D unresolved. Looked up from germline, CDR1 is MSHET and CDR2 is SYDVDS. The CDR3 runs 12 residues. Trimming took off 2 bases at V and 0 bases at J, with 2 bases between the two ends. The part of the CDR3 DNA that was read is TGTGCTAGCAGTTTAAGCTCCTAT. Amino acids: CASSLSSY. The full CDR3 protein reads CASSLSSYEQYF.

There are many counts of this clone. Germline and genes: mouse. The read falls 4 residues short of the CDR3 end, and the missing part is taken from the germline J gene. The chain uses TRBV13-1 and TRBJ2-4, with TRBD2 as a possible D gene (6 bases). With 0 bases removed from V and 0 bases from J, the gap between germline ends came to 11 bases. Germline V gene sequence: CDR1 NSHNY, CDR2 SYGAGN. The CDR3 is made up of 16 amino acids. CDR3 loop: CASSDVAGVSQNTLYF. The sequenced part of the CDR3 DNA is TGTGCCAGCAGTGATGTGGCTGGGGTTAGTCAAAAC.

This clone is termed medium-sized (0.01 to 0.1%). Genes here carry mouse names. The sequence runs out 4 residues before the end of the CDR3; the remainder is reconstructed from the germline J gene. This rearrangement joins TRBV19 to TRBJ2-3, with 9 nucleotides matching TRBD2. The CDR3 extends over 14 amino acids. Per the germline V gene, CDR1 is FNHDT and CDR2 is SITEND (reference sequence). V shed 5 bases and J 1 base; nucleotides not matched to a gene: 2. The sequenced CDR3 bases are TGTGCCAGCAGAAACTGGGGGGGTGCAGAA. It is translated as CASRNWGGAE. The whole CDR3 is CASRNWGGAETLYF.